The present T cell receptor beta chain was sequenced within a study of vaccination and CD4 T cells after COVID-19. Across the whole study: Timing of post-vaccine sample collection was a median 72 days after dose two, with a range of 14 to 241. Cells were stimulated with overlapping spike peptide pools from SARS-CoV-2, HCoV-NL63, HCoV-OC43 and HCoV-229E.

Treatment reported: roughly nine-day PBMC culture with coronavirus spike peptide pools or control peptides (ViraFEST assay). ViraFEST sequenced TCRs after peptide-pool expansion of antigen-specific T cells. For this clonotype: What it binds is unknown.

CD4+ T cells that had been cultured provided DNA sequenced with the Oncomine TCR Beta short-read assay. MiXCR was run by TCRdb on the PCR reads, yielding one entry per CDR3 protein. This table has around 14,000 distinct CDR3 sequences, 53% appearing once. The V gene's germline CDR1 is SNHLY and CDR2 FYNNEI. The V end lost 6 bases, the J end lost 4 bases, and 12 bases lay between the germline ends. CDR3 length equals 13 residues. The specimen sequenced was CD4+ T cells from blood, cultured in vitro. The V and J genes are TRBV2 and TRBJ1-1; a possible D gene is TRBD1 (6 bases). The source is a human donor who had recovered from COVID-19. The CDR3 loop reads CASSQRGGTEAFF. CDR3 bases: TGTGCCAGCAGCCAAAGGGGGGGCACTGAAGCTTTCTTT.